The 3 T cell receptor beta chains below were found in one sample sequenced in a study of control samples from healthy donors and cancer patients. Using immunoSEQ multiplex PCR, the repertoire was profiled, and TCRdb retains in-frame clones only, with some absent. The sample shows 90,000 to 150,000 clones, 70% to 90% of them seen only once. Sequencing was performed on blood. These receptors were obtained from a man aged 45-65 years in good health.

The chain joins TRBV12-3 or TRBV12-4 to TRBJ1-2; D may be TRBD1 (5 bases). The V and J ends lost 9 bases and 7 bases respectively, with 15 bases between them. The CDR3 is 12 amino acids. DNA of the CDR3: TGTGCCAGTAGTCGGGGGATGGCTGGCTACACCTTC. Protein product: CASSRGMAGYTF.

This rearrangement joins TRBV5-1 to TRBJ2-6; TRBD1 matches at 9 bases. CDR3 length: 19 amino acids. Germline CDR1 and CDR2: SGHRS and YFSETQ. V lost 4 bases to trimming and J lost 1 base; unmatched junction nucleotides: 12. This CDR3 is CASSPYARTGASGANVLTF. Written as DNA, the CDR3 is TGCGCCAGCAGCCCGTATGCTCGGACAGGGGCTTCTGGGGCCAACGTCCTGACTTTC.

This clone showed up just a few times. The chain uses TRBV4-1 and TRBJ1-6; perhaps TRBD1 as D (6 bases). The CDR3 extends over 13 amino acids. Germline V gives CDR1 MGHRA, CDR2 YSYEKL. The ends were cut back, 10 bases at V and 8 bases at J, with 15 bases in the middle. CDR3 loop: CATSTGDDSPLHF. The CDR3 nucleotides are TGCGCCACGTCGACAGGTGACGATTCACCCCTCCACTTT.